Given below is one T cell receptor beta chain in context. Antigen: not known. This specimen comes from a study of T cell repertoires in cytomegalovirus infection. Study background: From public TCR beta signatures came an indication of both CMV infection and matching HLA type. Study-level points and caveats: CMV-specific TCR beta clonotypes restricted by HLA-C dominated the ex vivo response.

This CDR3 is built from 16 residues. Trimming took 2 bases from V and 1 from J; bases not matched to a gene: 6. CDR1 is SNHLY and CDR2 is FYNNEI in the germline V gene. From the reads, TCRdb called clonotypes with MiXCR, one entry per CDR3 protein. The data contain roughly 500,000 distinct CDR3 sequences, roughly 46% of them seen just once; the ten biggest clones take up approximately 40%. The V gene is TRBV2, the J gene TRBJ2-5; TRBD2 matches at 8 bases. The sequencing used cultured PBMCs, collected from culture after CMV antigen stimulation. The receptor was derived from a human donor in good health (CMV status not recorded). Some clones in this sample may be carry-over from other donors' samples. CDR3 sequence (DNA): TGTGCCAGCAGTGAACAGAGCGGGGGCTCCCAAGAGACCCAGTACTTC. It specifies CASSEQSGGSQETQYF.